The 32 T cell receptor beta chains reported below all come from one sample, sequenced in a study of blood T cell repertoires in COVID-19. Some clones are missing from TCRdb's copy, which holds only in-frame ones; the method was immunoSEQ multiplex PCR. This table holds 150,000 to 200,000 clones, around 77% found once. The sequencing input was peripheral blood. Every receptor here comes from a man in his 70s with active or convalescent COVID-19.

The CDR3 nucleotides read TGTGCTAGTGGTTTGATTACCTATCGACAGGGAGCGAGAGAAAAACTGTTTTTT. This codes for CASGLITYRQGAREKLFF. This chain connects TRBV12-5 to TRBJ1-4; 7 bases match TRBD1. The V gene end was trimmed by 2 bases and the J gene end by 8 bases; junction bases not matched to a gene: 17. This CDR3 comprises 18 residues. Germline CDR1 is LGHNT and CDR2 is FRNRAP.

The chain combines TRBV5-4 with TRBJ2-3; TRBD1 matches at 12 bases. There are 14 residues in the CDR3. The J segment lost 6 bases and the V segment lost 3 bases, leaving 2 bases of the junction unmatched. CDR1 SGHNT and CDR2 YYREEE come from the germline V gene (reference sequence). The DNA for the CDR3 is TGTGCCAGCAGCTCCGGGACAGGGGGCGATACGCAGTATTTT. Its translation: CASSSGTGGDTQYF.

CDR3 nucleotide sequence: TGTGCCAGCAGCTTAGCGTCAGCGAACACCGGGGAGCTGTTTTTT. Its translation: CASSLASANTGELFF. The chain is built from TRBV7-2 and TRBJ2-2, with unresolved D. The germline CDR1 and CDR2 sequences are SGHTA and FQGNSA. The germline V and J ends were trimmed by 0 bases and 0 bases, with 5 bases remaining between them. This CDR3 has 15 amino acids.

This chain links TRBV29-1 with TRBJ2-1; 9 bases agree with TRBD2. In germline, CDR1 is SQVTM, CDR2 ANQGSEA. The CDR3 is 13 residues long. Germline trimming cut 2 bases from V and 7 bases from J; bases unmatched to any gene: 3. The CDR3 sequence is CSVERLAGNEQFF. CDR3 nucleotides: TGCAGCGTTGAACGGCTAGCGGGGAATGAGCAGTTCTTC.

The chain recombines TRBV12-3 or TRBV12-4 with TRBJ1-1; the D is unclear. V was shortened by 5 bases and J by 2 bases, with 9 bases between the two germline ends. This CDR3 comprises 13 residues. This chain's CDR3 is CASSGRFNTEAFF. For the CDR3, the DNA is TGTGCCAGCAGTGGCCGATTCAACACTGAAGCTTTCTTT.

The V call is TRBV3-1 (or the pseudogene TRBV3-2), the J call TRBJ2-5; 8 nucleotides align to TRBD2. The CDR3 is 15 residues long. Germline V gives CDR1 LGHDT, CDR2 YNNKEL (reference sequence). V gave up 1 base and J gave up 4 bases; unmatched junction bases: 5. CDR3 amino acids: CASSQGGTSGETQYF. In nucleotides, the CDR3 is TGTGCCAGCAGCCAAGGTGGGACTAGTGGAGAGACCCAGTACTTC.

V gene TRBV6-5 combines with J gene TRBJ2-1; maybe TRBD2 (5 bases). This CDR3 has 14 amino acids. The germline V gene has CDR1 MNHEY and CDR2 SVGAGI. Trimming removed 5 bases from V and 0 bases from J, with 8 bases in between. The CDR3 sequence: CASSKRDSYNEQFF. In nucleotides, the CDR3 is TGTGCCAGCAGTAAACGGGACTCCTACAATGAGCAGTTCTTC.

Notes on this clone: In the same sample, other DNA sequences code for this CDR3. This CDR3 is CASSPGQETQYF. The CDR3 DNA sequence: TGCGCCAGCAGCCCAGGGCAGGAGACCCAGTACTTC. The V and J genes are TRBV5-1 and TRBJ2-5; D might be TRBD1 (5 bases). The CDR3 length is 12 residues. CDR1 is SGHRS and CDR2 is YFSETQ in the germline V gene. V was cut by 4 bases and J by 5 bases, with 9 bases left in between.

V and J are TRBV3-1 (or the pseudogene TRBV3-2) and TRBJ2-3; TRBD2 matches at 10 bases. Germline assignment: CDR1 LGHDT and CDR2 YNNKEL (reference sequence). The CDR3 has 17 amino acids. V dropped 4 bases and J dropped 0; count of bases not matched to a gene: 7. CDR3 DNA: TGTGCCAGCAGCCCTCGTCTAGCGGGGGCCAGCACAGATACGCAGTATTTT. The encoded protein is CASSPRLAGASTDTQYF.

This clone was counted a few times. The chain combines TRBV21-1 with TRBJ1-1; no check of the table's D call, TRBD1, against the DNA was made. TRBV21-1 is a pseudogene locus. This CDR3 spans 15 amino acids. The CDR3 DNA follows: TGTGCCAGCAGCAAAGCTTTAGGGGGAGTCACTGAAGCTTTCTTT. Translation gives CASSKALGGVTEAFF.

The chain combines TRBV2 with TRBJ1-6; D not certain. V dropped 4 bases and J dropped 12 bases, with 10 bases sitting between them. The CDR3 consists of 12 residues. CDR1 is SNHLY, CDR2 FYNNEI, per germline. The CDR3 spells CASSVLRGPLHF. The CDR3 nucleotides read TGTGCCAGCAGTGTGCTCCGGGGACCCCTCCACTTT.

CDR3 amino acids: CAIRKGADYGYTF. As DNA, the CDR3 is TGTGCCATACGGAAGGGGGCGGACTATGGCTACACCTTC. V is TRBV6-5 and J is TRBJ1-2; 7 bases agree with TRBD1. The CDR3 sequence is 13 residues long. V was clipped by 10 bases and J by 3 bases; unmatched bases: 8. CDR1 is MNHEY and CDR2 is SVGAGI in the germline V gene.

The J gene is TRBJ2-1, the V gene TRBV6-5; tentative D call: TRBD1 (6 bases). The CDR3 spans 14 residues. V dropped 2 bases and J dropped 5 bases, with 10 bases sitting between them. Germline CDR1 is MNHEY and CDR2 is SVGAGI. In nucleotides, the CDR3 is TGTGCCAGCAGTTACGCAGGGGCCGACAATGAGCAGTTCTTC. This sequence encodes CASSYAGADNEQFF.

The rearrangement joins TRBV5-1 to TRBJ1-2; D remains unclear. The germline gives CDR1 SGHRS, CDR2 YFSETQ. CDR3 length equals 14 residues. Trimming removed 0 bases from V and 4 bases from J, with 10 bases in between. The CDR3 region is CASSLEAATYGYTF. The DNA of the CDR3 is TGCGCCAGCAGCTTGGAGGCGGCAACCTATGGCTACACCTTC.

The chain joins TRBV3-1 (or the pseudogene TRBV3-2) to TRBJ1-1, with D tentatively TRBD1 (6 bases). Trimming removed 4 bases from V and 3 bases from J, with 12 bases in between. Germline-derived CDR1 and CDR2 are LGHDT and YNNKEL (reference sequence). The CDR3 spans 14 residues. DNA for the CDR3: TGTGCCAGCAGCCCCAGGGGCTACTACACTGAAGCTTTCTTT. Amino acid sequence: CASSPRGYYTEAFF.

V is TRBV7-3 and J is TRBJ2-5, with 11 bases that match TRBD2. The germline V gene encodes CDR1 SGHTA and CDR2 FQGTGA. CDR3 size: 15 residues. V was clipped by 4 bases and J by 4 bases; unmatched bases: 5. The CDR3 bases are TGTGCCAGCAGCTCCGGACTAGCGGGTTCAGAGACCCAGTACTTC. Its translation: CASSSGLAGSETQYF.

This chain links TRBV6-5 with TRBJ1-5; 7 bases line up with TRBD1. CDR1 MNHEY and CDR2 SVGAGI come from the germline V gene. V shed 6 bases, J shed 2 bases, and the junction held 4 bases outside the gene matches. CDR3 length equals 14 residues. CDR3 residues: CASRDRAGNQPQHF. The CDR3 region has the DNA TGTGCCAGCAGAGACAGGGCCGGCAATCAGCCCCAGCATTTT.

The rearrangement links TRBV9 to TRBJ2-5; 9 bases fit TRBD2. Looked up from germline, CDR1 is SGDLS and CDR2 is YYNGEE. The V and J ends lost 1 base and 4 bases, in that order; junction bases with no gene match: 11. This CDR3 has 17 amino acids. CDR3 protein: CASSVSPGGRAGETQYF. CDR3 sequence (DNA): TGTGCCAGCAGCGTATCGCCGGGCGGGAGGGCCGGAGAGACCCAGTACTTC.

This clone appeared a few times. The V call is TRBV30, the J call TRBJ2-1, with 14 bases matching TRBD2. The V gene's germline CDR1 is GTSNPN and CDR2 SVGIG (reference sequence). Trimming at V came to 3 bases and at J to 8 bases, leaving 0 bases not matched to a gene. The CDR3 runs 13 residues. The CDR3 region has the DNA TGTGCCTGGAGGACTAGCGGGAGGGATGAGCAGTTCTTC. Translation gives CAWRTSGRDEQFF. The full variable domain, with the rest looked up from reference TRBV30 and TRBJ2-1, is SQTIHQWPATLVQPVGSPLSLECTVEGTSNPNLYWYRQAAGRGLQLLFYSVGIGQISSEVPQNLSASRPQDRQFILSSKKLLLSDSGFYLCAWRTSGRDEQFFGPGTRLTVL.

The rearrangement joins TRBV28 to TRBJ1-4; tentative D call: TRBD1 (6 bases). The length of the CDR3 is 14 residues. Between the trimmed V and J ends, which lost 8 bases and 10 bases, there was a span of 20 bases. Germline CDR1 MDHEN, CDR2 SYDVKM. CDR3: CASLRGGPWGKLFF. In DNA, the CDR3 is TGTGCCAGCTTAAGGGGGGGGCCCTGGGGAAAACTGTTTTTT.

Concerning this clone: Other nucleotide sequences in the sample specify the same CDR3. This sequence joins TRBV29-1 and TRBJ1-1; D remains ambiguous. CDR3 length equals 11 residues. V lost 6 bases, J lost 1 base, and 6 bases lay in between. CDR1 is SQVTM, CDR2 ANQGSEA, per germline. The DNA of the CDR3 is TGCAGCGTGGGGAGGAACACTGAAGCTTTCTTT. It codes for CSVGRNTEAFF.

The rearrangement joins TRBV5-1 to TRBJ2-7, with D tentatively TRBD2 (6 bases). Trimming took off 4 bases at V and 3 bases at J, with 8 bases between the two ends. CDR3 length: 12 amino acids. Germline assignment: CDR1 SGHRS and CDR2 YFSETQ. CDR3: CASSRDFYEQYF. CDR3 nucleotide sequence: TGCGCCAGCAGCCGGGACTTCTACGAGCAGTACTTC.

The genes are TRBV7-9 and TRBJ1-1; the D is unclear. In germline, CDR1 is SEHNR, CDR2 FQNEAQ (reference sequence). Trimming cost V 4 bases and J 1 base, with 7 bases left between them. The CDR3 is made up of 13 amino acids. This chain's CDR3 is CASSSYTNTEAFF. Written as DNA, the CDR3 is TGTGCCAGCAGCTCTTACACGAACACTGAAGCTTTCTTT.

There are a few counts of this clone. This chain connects TRBV29-1 to TRBJ1-1, with D uncertain. Deletions cut 8 bases from V and 1 base from J, with 11 bases between. CDR3 length: 12 residues. Germline CDR1 SQVTM, CDR2 ANQGSEA. DNA of the CDR3: TGCAGCCTCGGGAGGCCGAACACTGAAGCTTTCTTT. Encoded protein: CSLGRPNTEAFF.

The chain joins TRBV7-2 to TRBJ2-3; TRBD2 matches at 12 bases. The CDR3 runs to 16 residues. The V gene's germline CDR1 is SGHTA and CDR2 FQGNSA. With V trimmed by 5 bases and J by 4 bases, 7 bases remained unmatched. The CDR3 loop is CASSPQGLAGSDTQYF. CDR3 in DNA: TGTGCCAGCAGCCCCCAAGGACTAGCGGGATCAGATACGCAGTATTTT.

J is TRBJ2-7 and V is TRBV5-1; 8 positions match TRBD1. The J segment lost 2 bases and the V segment lost 4 bases, leaving 5 bases of the junction unmatched. The germline V gene encodes CDR1 SGHRS and CDR2 YFSETQ. The CDR3 is 14 amino acids. CDR3 nucleotide sequence: TGCGCCAGCAGCCCCGGGACAGGCACCTACGAGCAGTACTTC. Its translation: CASSPGTGTYEQYF.

The V call is TRBV18, the J call TRBJ2-7, with 12 nucleotides matching TRBD2. CDR1 and CDR2 (germline): KGHSH, LQKENI. CDR3 length: 14 residues. The trim removed 3 bases at V and 5 bases at J, leaving 2 bases unmatched. The CDR3 protein is CASSPRTSGDEQYF. CDR3 DNA sequence: TGTGCCAGCTCACCTAGGACTAGCGGGGACGAGCAGTACTTC.

The chain recombines TRBV3-1 (or the pseudogene TRBV3-2) with TRBJ2-6, with D perhaps matching TRBD1 (5 bases). V lost 3 bases to trimming and J lost 1 base, with 13 bases between them. This CDR3 is built from 17 residues. Germline assignment: CDR1 LGHDT and CDR2 YNNKEL (reference sequence). This CDR3 reads CASSHPRQSSGANVLTF. CDR3 DNA sequence: TGTGCCAGCAGCCATCCTCGACAGTCATCTGGGGCCAACGTCCTGACTTTC.

This clone has a handful of counts. The chain links TRBV30 to TRBJ2-1; 8 bases align to TRBD1. The CDR3 sequence is 13 residues long. Trimming at V came to 3 bases and at J to 7 bases, leaving 5 bases not matched to a gene. CDR1 is GTSNPN, CDR2 SVGIG, per germline (reference sequence). CDR3 region: CAWSGTGGNEQFF. The CDR3 DNA reads TGTGCCTGGAGCGGAACAGGGGGGAATGAGCAGTTCTTC.

The chain has TRBV2 and TRBJ1-5, with D possibly being TRBD1 (5 bases). This CDR3 is built from 16 residues. Trimming pared 7 bases from V and 3 bases from J, leaving 19 bases between. Germline CDR1 and CDR2: SNHLY and FYNNEI. The CDR3 DNA is TGTGCCAGCAATCACCCGGGGGGGGTGCCCAATCAGCCCCAGCATTTT. It specifies CASNHPGGVPNQPQHF.

This chain's CDR3 is CASSPLYRGGSQPQHF. The CDR3 DNA sequence: TGTGCCAGCAGCCCTCTTTACCGGGGGGGGAGTCAGCCCCAGCATTTT. The V call is TRBV4-2, the J call TRBJ1-5, with D maybe TRBD1 (5 bases). Per the germline V gene, CDR1 is LGHNA and CDR2 is YNFKEQ. Between the trimmed V and J ends, which lost 4 bases and 6 bases, there was a span of 19 bases. This CDR3 has 16 amino acids.

The V gene is TRBV7-2, the J gene TRBJ2-1; 8 bases map to TRBD2. Germline V gives CDR1 SGHTA, CDR2 FQGNSA. The CDR3 runs to 16 residues. V shed 4 bases and J 8 bases; nucleotides not matched to a gene: 13. CDR3 DNA sequence: TGTGCCAGCAGCTCACCTCTAGGGACTAGGGGGGATGAGCAGTTCTTC. It yields the protein CASSSPLGTRGDEQFF. Full variable domain (remainder filled in from reference TRBV7-2 and TRBJ2-1): GAGVSQSPSNKVTEKGKDVELRCDPISGHTALYWYRQSLGQGLEFLIYFQGNSAPDKSGLPSDRFSAERTGGSVSTLTIQRTQQEDSAVYLCASSSPLGTRGDEQFFGPGTRLTVL.